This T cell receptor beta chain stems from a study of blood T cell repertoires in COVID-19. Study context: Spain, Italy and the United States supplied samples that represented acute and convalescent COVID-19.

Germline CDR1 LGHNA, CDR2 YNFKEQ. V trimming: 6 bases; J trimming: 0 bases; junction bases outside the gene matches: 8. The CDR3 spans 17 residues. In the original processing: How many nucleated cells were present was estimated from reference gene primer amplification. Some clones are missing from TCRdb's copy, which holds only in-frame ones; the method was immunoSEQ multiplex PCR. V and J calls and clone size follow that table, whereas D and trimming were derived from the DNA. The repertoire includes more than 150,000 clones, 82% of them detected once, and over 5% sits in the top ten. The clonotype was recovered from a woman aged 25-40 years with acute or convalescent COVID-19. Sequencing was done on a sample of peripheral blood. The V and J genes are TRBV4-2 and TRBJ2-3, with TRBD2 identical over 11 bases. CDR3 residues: CASSPASGGYSTDTQYF. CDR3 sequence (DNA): TGTGCCAGCAGTCCGGCTAGCGGGGGGTATAGCACAGATACGCAGTATTTT.